A single sample gave rise to the 18 T cell receptor beta chains below, sequenced in a study of naive CD8 T cells in extremely preterm neonates. The assay was immunoSEQ multiplex PCR, and TCRdb's table has in-frame clones only and misses some. The table has over 6,500 clones, approximately 98% seen once. The sample consisted of naive CD8+ T cells from blood. These receptor sequences come from a human donor in good health.

The chain recombines TRBV7-2 with TRBJ2-5; 11 bases are a match to TRBD2. This CDR3 has 16 residues. V was clipped by 6 bases and J by 3 bases; unmatched bases: 9. The germline gives CDR1 SGHTA, CDR2 FQGNSA. The CDR3 DNA follows: TGTGCCAGCAGTTTTCCCGTACTAGCGGGAGAAGAGACCCAGTACTTC. Encoded protein: CASSFPVLAGEETQYF.

V and J are TRBV5-1 and TRBJ1-4; 11 bases match TRBD1. Germline assignment: CDR1 SGHRS and CDR2 YFSETQ. V lost 3 bases to trimming and J lost 7 bases; unmatched junction nucleotides: 8. The CDR3 runs 16 residues. Here the CDR3 reads CASSYGQGASSEKLFF. Written as DNA, the CDR3 is TGCGCCAGCAGCTATGGACAGGGGGCCAGTAGTGAAAAACTGTTTTTT.

The J gene is TRBJ2-7, the V gene TRBV19; D is uncertain. The germline CDR1 and CDR2 sequences are LNHDA and SQIVND (reference sequence). V was cut by 1 base and J by 1 base, with 5 bases left in between. CDR3 length equals 13 residues. This CDR3 reads CASSIGGSYEQYF. In DNA form, the CDR3 reads TGTGCCAGTAGTATAGGAGGTTCCTACGAGCAGTACTTC.

This clone has a single count. The gene calls are TRBV19 and TRBJ2-1, with 8 bases lining up with TRBD1. CDR3 length: 16 residues. In germline, CDR1 is LNHDA, CDR2 SQIVND (reference sequence). V shed 4 bases, J shed 0 bases, and the junction held 5 bases outside the gene matches. In nucleotides, the CDR3 is TGTGCCAGTAGTAAACAGGGGGTTAGCTCCTACAATGAGCAGTTCTTC. Translating gives CASSKQGVSSYNEQFF.

The rearrangement links TRBV11-2 to TRBJ1-1; the D is unclear. CDR3 length: 15 residues. The V end was cut by 2 bases, the J end by 0 bases, with 10 bases between. Germline V CDR1 and CDR2: SGHAT, FQNNGV. CDR3 region: CASSLSPSVNTEAFF. DNA of the CDR3: TGTGCCAGCAGCTTAAGTCCCTCAGTGAACACTGAAGCTTTCTTT.

This chain joins TRBV5-6 and TRBJ1-1; 7 nucleotides align to TRBD1. The CDR3 sequence is 13 residues long. V lost 2 bases, J lost 10 bases, and 8 bases stayed unmatched. Germline CDR1 and CDR2: SGHDT and YYEEEE. CDR3 coding DNA: TGTGCCAGCAGCTTTACTCTAGGGGGCGCAGCTTTCTTT. Protein sequence: CASSFTLGGAAFF.

The chain recombines TRBV7-8 with TRBJ2-2; 9 bases agree with TRBD1. Germline V gives CDR1 SGHVS, CDR2 FQNEAQ. The CDR3 covers 17 residues. V lost 3 bases to trimming and J lost 5 bases; unmatched junction nucleotides: 10. CDR3 DNA sequence: TGTGCCAGCAGCTTGGTACAGGGGGCTCTTACAACCGGGGAGCTGTTTTTT. Residues: CASSLVQGALTTGELFF.

This chain joins TRBV7-8 and TRBJ2-7; tentative D call: TRBD1 (5 bases). Germline loops: CDR1 SGHVS, CDR2 FQNEAQ. The CDR3 totals 14 residues. V lost 1 base and J lost 6, with 13 bases in between. In DNA, the CDR3 is TGTGCCAGCAGCTTAGATTTCAGGGCGGTCGAGCAGTACTTC. Its translation: CASSLDFRAVEQYF.

The rearrangement links TRBV19 to TRBJ2-1, with 14 bases fitting TRBD2. CDR1 LNHDA and CDR2 SQIVND come from the germline V gene (reference sequence). This CDR3 spans 17 amino acids. The V gene end was trimmed by 5 bases and the J gene end by 5 bases; junction bases not matched to a gene: 8. The CDR3 here is CASSSGLAGGSHNEQFF. Here the CDR3 DNA reads TGTGCCAGTAGTTCCGGACTAGCGGGAGGTTCCCACAATGAGCAGTTCTTC.

CDR3 sequence reads: CASSSRLAGGAGPTDTQYF. The CDR3 DNA follows: TGTGCCAGCAGTTCTAGACTAGCGGGAGGGGCGGGGCCCACAGATACGCAGTATTTT. This sequence joins TRBV27 and TRBJ2-3; 14 positions agree with TRBD2. Germline V gene data show CDR1 as MNHEY and CDR2 as SMNVEV (reference sequence). Trimming at V came to 4 bases and at J to 2 bases, leaving 11 bases not matched to a gene. The CDR3 spans 19 residues.

The chain links TRBV30 to TRBJ2-2; D gene ambiguous. The CDR3 has 11 amino acids. Germline V gene lookup returns CDR1 GTSNPN and CDR2 SVGIG (reference sequence). V lost 7 bases and J 0 bases, leaving 3 bases between the germline ends. CDR3 protein: CASTNTGELFF. The CDR3 DNA reads as TGTGCCTCTACGAACACCGGGGAGCTGTTTTTT.

The J gene is TRBJ2-7, the V gene TRBV15; TRBD2 might be the D (6 bases). V lost 5 bases and J lost 0, with 14 bases in between. Germline V CDR1 and CDR2: LNHNV, YYDKDF (reference sequence). The CDR3 runs 15 residues. CDR3 region: CATSGGADSSYEQYF. The CDR3 DNA follows: TGTGCCACCAGCGGAGGGGCTGATAGCTCCTACGAGCAGTACTTC.

This rearrangement joins TRBV16 to TRBJ2-7, with 10 positions matching TRBD1. The germline CDR1 and CDR2 sequences are KGHSY and FQNENV. The CDR3 consists of 15 residues. J was trimmed by 3 bases and V by 3 bases; bases with no gene match: 5. In DNA form, the CDR3 reads TGTGCCAGCAGCCACCGGACAGGGGGTATCTACGAGCAGTACTTC. Its protein product is CASSHRTGGIYEQYF.

J is TRBJ2-3 and V is TRBV18; D call uncertain. CDR3 length: 17 amino acids. Germline CDR1 and CDR2: KGHSH and LQKENI. The V end lost 2 bases, the J end lost 0 bases, and 15 bases lay between the germline ends. CDR3 residues: CASSPYSGGSSTDTQYF. DNA of the CDR3: TGTGCCAGCTCACCATACTCCGGCGGATCTAGCACAGATACGCAGTATTTT.

V and J are TRBV28 and TRBJ2-5, with 8 bases aligning to TRBD2. This CDR3 is 17 amino acids long. After removal of 5 bases from V and 5 bases from J, the junction contained 16 bases not matched to a gene. The germline V gene has CDR1 MDHEN and CDR2 SYDVKM. The CDR3: CASSPHFPGLGTETQYF. CDR3 coding DNA: TGTGCCAGCAGTCCACACTTCCCGGGACTAGGCACCGAGACCCAGTACTTC.

The CDR3 here is CASSPTQAGVVDTQYF. For the CDR3, the DNA is TGTGCCAGCAGCCCTACCCAAGCGGGAGTCGTAGATACGCAGTATTTT. The chain links TRBV4-2 to TRBJ2-3; 8 bases align to TRBD2. J was trimmed by 5 bases and V by 4 bases; bases with no gene match: 11. Germline V CDR1 and CDR2: LGHNA, YNFKEQ. The CDR3 is 16 residues long.

The CDR3 region has the DNA TGTGCCAGCAGCCCCTCTGGGGGGTACGCCGAGCAGTACGTC. Translation gives CASSPSGGYAEQYV. The rearrangement uses TRBV7-2 and TRBJ2-7; D is perhaps TRBD2 (6 bases). Trimming shortened V by 5 bases and J by 6 bases, and 17 bases separated the two germline ends. The CDR3 length is 14 residues. The germline V gene encodes CDR1 SGHTA and CDR2 FQGNSA.

The rearrangement uses TRBV28 and TRBJ2-7, with 10 bases matching TRBD1. Germline V lookup: CDR1 MDHEN, CDR2 SYDVKM. V trimming: 4 bases; J trimming: 1 base; junction bases outside the gene matches: 4. This CDR3 is 15 amino acids long. The CDR3 bases are TGTGCCAGCAGTTCGGGACAGGGGATATCCTACGAGCAGTACTTC. Protein sequence: CASSSGQGISYEQYF.